This T cell receptor (beta chain) appears in the sequencing data of a study of blood T cell repertoires in COVID-19. Sequencing used immunoSEQ multiplex PCR; TCRdb keeps in-frame clones, though not all of them. The sample lists approximately 20,000 clones; 89% were seen once. J lost 1 base, V lost 3 bases, and 2 bases had no gene match. Germline V gene lookup returns CDR1 SGDLS and CDR2 YYNGEE. The CDR3 has 15 amino acids. The chain combines TRBV9 with TRBJ2-1; 9 bases fit TRBD2. The TCR comes from a human donor with active COVID-19. The donor label of this sample is uncertain. Sequencing was carried out using peripheral blood. The CDR3 bases are TGTGCCAGCAGCGGAGCGGGGGGTTCCTACAATGAGCAGTTCTTC. This sequence encodes CASSGAGGSYNEQFF.